The source of this T cell receptor beta chain is a study of human T cells and chemical hapten exposure. Time point given: patch test 1, 2 weeks after DPC sensitization. Treatment given: therapeutic diphenylcyclopropenone sensitization with weekly scalp DPC. Donors, patients with alopecia ranging from 18 to 70 years old and judged suitable for DPC, provided samples. Broader study findings: Versus controls, significantly more large CDR3 similarity clusters arose from expanded TCRs. PT1 expanded TCR numbers tracked positively with patch test score. There was no change with DPC sensitization in TCRs above 1 in 1000 frequency.

At least ten counts were recorded for this clonotype. Its antigen is not known. V lost 2 bases, J lost 7 bases, and 11 bases lay in between. Germline CDR1 and CDR2: MNHEY and SVGAGI. The CDR3 extends over 14 amino acids. TCRdb called the RACE reads again in MiXCR, with one record for every CDR3 protein. The table records around 380,000 distinct CDR3 sequences, about 4.4% of them present only once. The sequence came from a woman aged 45-59 years with alopecia areata. Some clones in this sample may be carry-over from other donors' samples. V usage is TRBV6-5 and J usage is TRBJ1-4; tentatively, D is TRBD1 (6 bases). The input for sequencing was whole blood, taken in connection with sensitization to the hapten diphenylcyclopropenone (DPC). For the CDR3, the DNA is TGTGCCAGCAGTTACGAGACAGGCCCTGAAAAACTGTTTTTT. Its translation is CASSYETGPEKLFF.